This T cell receptor (beta chain) derives from a study of control samples from healthy donors and cancer patients. Profiling relied on immunoSEQ multiplex PCR, and the TCRdb table lists in-frame clones only, not all of them. The sample contains tens of thousands of clones, around three quarters of which appear only once. Losses at the gene ends were 3 bases for V and 0 bases for J; bases not matched to a gene: 2. CDR3 length: 14 amino acids. Germline V gene data show CDR1 as GTSNPN and CDR2 as SVGIG (reference sequence). Input material: PBMCs. This receptor was identified in a man between 60 and 75 years old with head and neck cancer. The rearrangement uses TRBV30 and TRBJ1-3; 7 bases map to TRBD1. CDR3 bases: TGTGCCTGGAGCACAGGGGCCTCTGGAAACACCATATATTTT. As protein: CAWSTGASGNTIYF.